These T cell receptor beta chains were read from a single sample in a study of CD8+ T cells in alopecia areata. Clones were sequenced by immunoSEQ multiplex PCR, and TCRdb holds only the in-frame ones, with some missing. The sample carries around 130,000 clones, over 50% recorded once. The specimen was CD4+ T cells sorted from blood, collected at week 0. The receptors here all came from a human donor with alopecia areata. Both conserved end residues are part of each CDR3. A D gene is named only where the DNA matches it firmly. Not all rows give a size; the values are once, few, many and, for expanded clones, a class.

TRBV5-4	.	.	TRBJ1-1	CASSSPAMNTEAFF	TGTGCCAGCAGCTCGCCGGCCATGAACACTGAAGCTTTCTTT
TRBV11-1	.	.	TRBJ2-7	CASSHRNPTGTGYEQYF	TGTGCCAGCAGCCACCGCAATCCGACAGGAACAGGCTACGAGCAGTACTTC
TRBV7-2	few	.	TRBJ2-4	CASSLPSTGNIQYF	TGTGCCAGCAGCTTACCCTCGACAGGAAACATTCAGTACTTC
TRBV27	.	.	TRBJ2-5	CASSTGYLETQYF	TGTGCCAGCTCGACAGGATACTTGGAGACCCAGTACTTC
TRBV2	.	TRBD2	TRBJ2-7	CASKASGASYEQYF	TGTGCCAGCAAGGCTAGCGGGGCCTCCTACGAGCAGTACTTC
TRBV6-6	few	.	TRBJ1-2	CASSYQAGSYTF	TGTGCCAGCAGTTACCAAGCAGGGAGCTACACCTTC
TRBV5-1	.	TRBD2	TRBJ2-3	CASSLAADSGLMGSTDTQYF	TGCGCCAGCAGCTTGGCCGCGGATAGCGGGCTCATGGGGAGCACAGATACGCAGTATTTT
TRBV7-7	.	TRBD2	TRBJ2-5	CASSFSGGAPETQYF	TGTGCCAGCAGCTTTAGCGGGGGGGCCCCAGAGACCCAGTACTTC
TRBV5-1	few	TRBD1	TRBJ2-7	CASSRQGASSYEQYF	TGCGCCAGCAGTCGACAGGGGGCCAGCTCCTACGAGCAGTACTTC
TRBV4-1	.	TRBD2	TRBJ2-1	CASSQTGLARNEQFF	TGCGCCAGCAGCCAAACCGGACTAGCGAGAAATGAGCAGTTCTTC
TRBV6-5	few	TRBD1	TRBJ1-1	CASTPPGTDEAFF	TGTGCCAGCACCCCGCCCGGGACAGATGAAGCTTTCTTT
TRBV15	.	.	TRBJ2-7	CATSRDPPDEQYF	TGTGCCACCAGCAGAGACCCCCCAGACGAGCAGTACTTC
TRBV4-1	few	.	TRBJ1-1	CASSPAEVNTEAFF	TGCGCCAGCAGCCCGGCAGAAGTGAACACTGAAGCTTTCTTT
TRBV7-2	few	.	TRBJ1-1	CASSLVVRVSMNTEAFF	TGTGCCAGCAGCTTAGTGGTCCGGGTATCTATGAACACTGAAGCTTTCTTT
TRBV7-2	few	.	TRBJ2-1	CASSFSGGEQFF	TGTGCCAGCAGCTTTTCGGGGGGCGAGCAGTTCTTC
TRBV10-3	once	TRBD1	TRBJ1-2	CAISVDRGNYGYTF	TGTGCCATCAGTGTCGACAGGGGGAACTATGGCTACACCTTC
TRBV18	.	TRBD1	TRBJ1-5	CASSPNRQGAGQPQHF	TGTGCCAGCTCACCGAACAGACAGGGGGCCGGTCAGCCCCAGCATTTT
TRBV7-2	few	TRBD2	TRBJ2-5	CASSPPGLKETQYF	TGTGCCAGCAGCCCTCCGGGACTAAAAGAGACCCAGTACTTC
TRBV4-1	.	.	TRBJ2-7	CASSQVLGRSYEQYF	TGCGCCAGCAGCCAAGTGCTAGGCAGGTCCTACGAGCAGTACTTC
TRBV5-1	few	.	TRBJ2-5	CASSLVGETQYF	TGCGCCAGCAGCTTGGTAGGAGAGACCCAGTACTTC
TRBV29-1	.	TRBD1	TRBJ2-3	CSVARDRGVDTQYF	TGCAGCGTTGCTCGGGACAGGGGTGTGGATACGCAGTATTTT
TRBV5-1	few	.	TRBJ2-7	CASSLVGGGYEQYF	TGCGCCAGCAGCTTGGTTGGGGGAGGCTACGAGCAGTACTTC